The next 16 T cell receptor beta chains were all read from a single sample in a study of T cells in Graves' hyperthyroidism and ophthalmopathy. It was RNA transcripts that yielded the amplified TCR beta CDR3 regions. Initially, a first-round RT-PCR of the TCR CDR3 employed the HTBI primer set. Via MiXCR, TCRdb re-called the multiplex PCR reads, giving one row per CDR3 protein. The table records more than 550,000 distinct CDR3 sequences, roughly 46% of them present only once. Source material: peripheral blood or thyroid tissue (not recorded which). The receptors were gathered from an adult man with Graves' disease, either hyperthyroidism or ophthalmopathy (not recorded which).

About this clonotype: A much larger clone lies one base from this, so it may be a read error. The rearrangement uses TRBV29-1 and TRBJ1-2; D is unclear. The V and J ends lost 3 bases and 3 bases respectively, with 11 bases between them. CDR1 and CDR2 from the germline V gene are SQVTM and ANQGSEA. The CDR3 loop spans 13 amino acids. CDR3 residues: CSVEEPRDYGYTF. In DNA, the CDR3 is TGCAGCGTTGAGGAGCCGAGGGACTATGGCTACACCTTC.

This sequence joins TRBV7-8 and TRBJ2-2; 7 bases fit TRBD2. The J segment lost 3 bases and the V segment lost 2 bases, leaving 12 bases of the junction unmatched. Germline V gene data show CDR1 as SGHVS and CDR2 as FQNEAQ. CDR3 length: 18 amino acids. The CDR3 protein is CASSLRWWEGRDTGELFF. The CDR3, as DNA: TGTGCCAGCAGCTTAAGGTGGTGGGAGGGCCGGGACACCGGGGAGCTGTTTTTT.

This clonotype appeared a few times. The chain has TRBV6-5 and TRBJ1-3; no clear D. Germline lookup yields CDR1 MNHEY and CDR2 SVGAGI. Trimming stripped 6 bases from V and 0 bases from J, with 12 bases between. The CDR3 extends over 15 amino acids. The CDR3 region is CASRNGLISGNTIYF. The CDR3 region has the DNA TGTGCCAGCAGGAATGGACTGATCTCTGGAAACACCATATATTTT.

The V gene is TRBV6-6, the J gene TRBJ1-3; D may be TRBD1 (5 bases). V lost 0 bases, J lost 4 bases, and 7 bases lay in between. The CDR3 sequence is 14 residues long. CDR1 and CDR2 (germline): MNHNY, SVGAGI (reference sequence). The CDR3 is CASSYSTEGNTIYF. The CDR3 DNA reads TGTGCCAGCAGTTACTCGACAGAAGGAAACACCATATATTTT.

This clonotype was counted ten times or more. The rearrangement joins TRBV7-8 to TRBJ2-5, with D unresolved. Germline-derived CDR1 and CDR2 are SGHVS and FQNEAQ. Between the trimmed V and J ends, which lost 5 bases and 5 bases, there was a span of 12 bases. The CDR3 runs 13 residues. DNA for the CDR3: TGTGCCAGCAGCCGAGCCGATAGGGAGACCCAGTACTTC. It translates to CASSRADRETQYF.

J is TRBJ1-6 and V is TRBV2; D is uncertain. Germline CDR1 SNHLY, CDR2 FYNNEI. This CDR3 has 15 residues. Trimming removed 1 base from V and 2 bases from J, with 6 bases in between. CDR3 protein: CASSEGRTYNSPLHF. The DNA for the CDR3 is TGTGCCAGCAGTGAAGGGCGGACCTATAATTCACCCCTCCACTTT.

V and J are TRBV7-6 and TRBJ1-1; D remains ambiguous. In germline, CDR1 is SGHVS, CDR2 FNYEAQ. V shed 5 bases and J shed 3 bases, with 19 bases lying between them. This CDR3 region has 16 residues. In DNA, the CDR3 is TGTGCCAGCAGCGCAGGCCCCTGGGGTTTGGACACTGAAGCTTTCTTT. Amino acid sequence: CASSAGPWGLDTEAFF.

This chain connects TRBV24-1 to TRBJ2-5; a weak D match, TRBD2 (5 bases). CDR3 length equals 14 residues. Trimming took 12 bases from V and 1 from J, leaving 17 bases between them. The germline V gene encodes CDR1 KGHDR and CDR2 SFDVKD. The CDR3 region is CAGGLYGRQETQYF. CDR3 sequence (DNA): TGTGCCGGCGGACTCTACGGACGCCAAGAGACCCAGTACTTC.

On this clonotype itself: Just one base apart from a much larger clone, this may be a read error. As the CDR3 is not closed by the conserved phenylalanine or tryptophan, this likely results from a read error. As DNA, the CDR3 is TGTGCCAGCTCCCCCCTGGGGGCCACGATTGAAGCTTTCCTT. Translating gives CASSPLGATIEAFL. This chain links TRBV2 with TRBJ1-1; D perhaps matches TRBD1 (6 bases). V was shortened by 8 bases and J by 7 bases, with 20 bases between the two germline ends. The CDR3 is made up of 14 amino acids. Germline CDR1 and CDR2: SNHLY and FYNNEI.

The V call is TRBV25-1, the J call TRBJ1-2; D remains unclear. Germline V lookup: CDR1 MGHDK, CDR2 SYGVNS. The V end lost 3 bases, the J end lost 6 bases, and 20 bases lay between the germline ends. The CDR3 is 16 amino acids. For the CDR3, the DNA is TGTGCCAGCAGTGACCCGAACAGCTTAAGCTACCATGGCTACACCTTC. Protein product: CASSDPNSLSYHGYTF.

For this clonotype: The CDR3 end shows no conserved phenylalanine or tryptophan, and so a read error is likely. The limits of the CDR3 on the DNA are not certain, so only TCRdb's listed CDR3 is given. This chain uses TRBV15 with TRBJ2-6; TRBD1 is the table's D call and was not checked against the DNA. Both ends counted, the CDR3 spans 9 residues. Germline V gives CDR1 LNHNV, CDR2 YYDKDF (reference sequence). The CDR3 protein is CATSRQTDS.

The gene calls are TRBV7-2 and TRBJ2-5; TRBD2 aligns across 14 bases. Losses at the gene ends were 5 bases for V and 3 bases for J; bases not matched to a gene: 2. This CDR3 is 15 amino acids long. Germline V gene sequence: CDR1 SGHTA, CDR2 FQGNSA. The CDR3 DNA sequence: TGTGCCAGCAGCGTGGGACTAGCGGGAGAAGAGACCCAGTACTTC. This encodes CASSVGLAGEETQYF. The full variable domain, its missing parts supplied by reference TRBV7-2 and TRBJ2-5, is GAGVSQSPSNKVTEKGKDVELRCDPISGHTALYWYRQSLGQGLEFLIYFQGNSAPDKSGLPSDRFSAERTGGSVSTLTIQRTQQEDSAVYLCASSVGLAGEETQYFGPGTRLLVL.

V usage is TRBV5-1 and J usage is TRBJ1-1; maybe TRBD1 (5 bases). The CDR3 has 15 residues. The V gene lost 0 bases and the J gene lost 3 bases, with 12 bases spanning the gap. Germline-derived CDR1 and CDR2 are SGHRS and YFSETQ. CDR3 sequence: CASSLESGGYTEAFF. CDR3 nucleotides: TGCGCCAGCAGCTTGGAGTCTGGGGGGTACACTGAAGCTTTCTTT.

This clonotype was observed at least ten times. The rearrangement links TRBV29-1 to TRBJ2-7; 8 bases are shared with TRBD1. Germline V CDR1 and CDR2: SQVTM, ANQGSEA. This CDR3 region has 15 residues. Unmatched junction bases numbered 10, after V lost 6 bases and J lost 0 bases. CDR3 sequence reads: CSVTLGQGYSYEQYF. The DNA of the CDR3 is TGCAGCGTAACTCTCGGACAGGGATACTCCTACGAGCAGTACTTC.

Concerning this clonotype itself: A much larger clonotype is one base distant, so this may be a read error. The chain has TRBV7-2 and TRBJ2-7, with TRBD2 matching over 10 bases. Germline CDR1 SGHTA, CDR2 FQGNSA. This CDR3 has 17 residues. The junction had 9 bases not matched to a gene; V was cut back by 0 bases and J by 4 bases. CDR3 sequence: CASSLALASGGTYEQYF. The CDR3, as DNA: TGTGCCAGCAGCTTAGCCTTGGCTAGCGGGGGTACTTACGAGCAGTACTTC.

As concerns this clonotype: A junction end diverges from the germline sequence, so it may reflect a read error. The J gene is TRBJ1-6, the V gene TRBV10-3; D possibly corresponds to TRBD1 (5 bases). Germline CDR1 ENHRY, CDR2 SYGVKD. The CDR3 has 15 residues. This CDR3 is CASSYGGSYNSPLHF. The CDR3 DNA follows: TGTGCCAGCAGTTACGGGGGTTCCTATAATTCACCCCTCCACTTT.